The present T cell receptor (beta chain) was sequenced within a study of blood T cell repertoires in COVID-19. About the research overall: Researchers got acute and convalescent COVID-19 samples from the United States, Italy and Spain.

The CDR3 runs 16 residues. The V gene lost 3 bases and the J gene lost 4 bases, with 18 bases spanning the gap. Germline assignment: CDR1 LGHDT and CDR2 YNNKEL (reference sequence). Authors' data handling: Nucleated cell counts were estimated from reference gene primer amplification. Generated by immunoSEQ multiplex PCR, the TCRdb table keeps only in-frame clones and is missing some. From that table come the V and J calls and clone size; the DNA was used to work out D and trimming. The table records 130,000 or so clones, 86% of them present only once. Input material: peripheral blood. The chain recombines TRBV3-1 (or the pseudogene TRBV3-2) with TRBJ1-1; D gene ambiguous. This receptor was obtained from a man aged 40-55 years with acute or convalescent COVID-19. CDR3 in DNA: TGTGCCAGCAGCCACCAAAGCCCCCTCGAGGGCACTGAAGCTTTCTTT. It codes for CASSHQSPLEGTEAFF.